The T cell receptor (beta chain) described here comes from a study of shared clonotypes between healthy human individuals. Study context: Per donor, CD8 memory used one plate, CD8 naive used two, CD4 memory used three and CD4 naive used three.

Concerning this clone: Antigen: not known.

Sequencing was performed with immunoSEQ multiplex PCR; in TCRdb, only in-frame clones are kept and a portion is missing. The data hold approximately 2.5 million clones, with over 85% observed a single time. Study observations and caveats: In general, naive subsets displayed greater estimated richness than memory subsets did.

The CDR3 consists of 16 residues. V lost 0 bases and J 5 bases, leaving 14 bases between the germline ends. Germline V gene data show CDR1 as LNHNV and CDR2 as YYDKDF (reference sequence). This clonotype was sampled from a man younger than 35 in good health. Some clones in this sample may be carry-over from other donors' samples. Material for sequencing was naive CD4+ T cells from PBMCs. Subset specified: CD45RA+ positively selected. The chain couples TRBV15 to TRBJ1-5, with TRBD1 as a possible D gene (6 bases). This CDR3 reads CATSREGGQSDQPQHF. In nucleotides, the CDR3 is TGTGCCACCAGCAGAGAGGGAGGACAGTCTGATCAGCCCCAGCATTTT.